This TCR beta chain was recovered during a study of T cells in Graves' hyperthyroidism and ophthalmopathy. In its sample, this clonotype was seen a few times. Germline V gene lookup returns CDR1 SGHAT and CDR2 FQNNGV. V lost 6 bases to trimming and J lost 10 bases, with 19 bases between them. The CDR3 runs to 14 residues. Amplified TCR beta CDR3 regions came from RNA transcripts. Initially, a first-round RT-PCR of the TCR CDR3 employed the HTBI primer set. TCRdb re-analysed the multiplex PCR reads in MiXCR, keeping a single row per CDR3 protein. Among 400,000 to 550,000 distinct CDR3 sequences listed, about 24% were seen once.

Sequenced material: blood. The receptor was isolated from a woman aged 25 to 39 with Graves' ophthalmopathy. V is TRBV11-2 and J is TRBJ1-5; D may be TRBD1 (6 bases). The CDR3 region has the DNA TGTGCCAGCAGTCTAGCGGGGGGCAAGCAACCCCAGCATTTT. Its protein product is CASSLAGGKQPQHF.